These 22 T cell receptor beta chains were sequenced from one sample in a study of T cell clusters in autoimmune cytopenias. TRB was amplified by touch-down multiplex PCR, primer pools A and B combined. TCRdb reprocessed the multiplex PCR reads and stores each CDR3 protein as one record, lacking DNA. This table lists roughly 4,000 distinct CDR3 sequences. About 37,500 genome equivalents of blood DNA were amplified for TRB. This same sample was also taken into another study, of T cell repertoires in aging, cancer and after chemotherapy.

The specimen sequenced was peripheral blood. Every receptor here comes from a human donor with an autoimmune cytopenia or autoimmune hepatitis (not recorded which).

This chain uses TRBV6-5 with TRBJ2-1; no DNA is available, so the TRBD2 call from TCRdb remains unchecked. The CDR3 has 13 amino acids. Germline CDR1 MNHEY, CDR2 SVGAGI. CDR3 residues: CASSYQRTTEQFF.

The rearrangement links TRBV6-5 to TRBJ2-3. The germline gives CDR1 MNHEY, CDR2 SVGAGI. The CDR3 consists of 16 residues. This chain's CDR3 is CASSYSGTLGTDTQYF.

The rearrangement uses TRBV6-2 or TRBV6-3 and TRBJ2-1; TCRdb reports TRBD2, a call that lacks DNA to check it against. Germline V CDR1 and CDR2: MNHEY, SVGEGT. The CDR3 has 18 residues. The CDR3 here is CASSYSSSGGPSYNEQFF.

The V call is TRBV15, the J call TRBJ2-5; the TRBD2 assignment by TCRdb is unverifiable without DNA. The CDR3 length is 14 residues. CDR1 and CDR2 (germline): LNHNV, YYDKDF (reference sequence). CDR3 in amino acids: CATSSSGGKETQYF.

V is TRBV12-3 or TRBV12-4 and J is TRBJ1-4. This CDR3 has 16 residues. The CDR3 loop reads CASRHKLAGLNEKLFF.

CDR3: CASSRTVYNEQFF. V usage is TRBV6-1 and J usage is TRBJ2-1; TCRdb gives TRBD1 as the D gene, but with no DNA this cannot be confirmed. The CDR3 sequence is 13 residues long. From germline, CDR1 is MNHNS and CDR2 SASEGT.

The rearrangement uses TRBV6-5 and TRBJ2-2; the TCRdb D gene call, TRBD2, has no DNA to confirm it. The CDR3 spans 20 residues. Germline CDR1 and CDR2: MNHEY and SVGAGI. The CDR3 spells CASSYSRARFLTRGRGELFF.

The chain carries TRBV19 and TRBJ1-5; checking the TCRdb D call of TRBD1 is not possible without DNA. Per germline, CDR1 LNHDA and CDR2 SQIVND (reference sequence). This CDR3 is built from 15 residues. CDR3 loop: CASSISEGGRQPQHF. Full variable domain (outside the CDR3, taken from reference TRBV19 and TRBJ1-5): DGGITQSPKYLFRKEGQNVTLSCEQNLNHDAMYWYRQDPGQGLRLIYYSQIVNDFQKGDIAEGYSVSREKKESFPLTVTSAQKNPTAFYLCASSISEGGRQPQHFGDGTRLSIL.

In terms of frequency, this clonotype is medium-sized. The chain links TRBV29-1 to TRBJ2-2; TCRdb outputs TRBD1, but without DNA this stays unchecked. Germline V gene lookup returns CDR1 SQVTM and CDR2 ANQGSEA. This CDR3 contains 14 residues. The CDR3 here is CSVRQGADTGELFF.

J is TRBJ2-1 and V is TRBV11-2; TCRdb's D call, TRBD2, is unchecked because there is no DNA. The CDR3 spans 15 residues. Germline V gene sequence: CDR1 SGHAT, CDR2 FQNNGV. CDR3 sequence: CASSKLGGSYNEQFF.

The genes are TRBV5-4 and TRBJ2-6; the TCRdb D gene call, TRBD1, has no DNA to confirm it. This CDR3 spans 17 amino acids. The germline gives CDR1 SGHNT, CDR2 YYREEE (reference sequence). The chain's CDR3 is CASSPNLGGAGANVLTF.

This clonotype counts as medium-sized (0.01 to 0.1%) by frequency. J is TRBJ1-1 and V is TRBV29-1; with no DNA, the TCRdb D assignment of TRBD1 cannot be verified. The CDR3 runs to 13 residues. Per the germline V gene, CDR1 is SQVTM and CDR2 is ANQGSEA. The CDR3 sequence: CSVDSGSNTEAFF.

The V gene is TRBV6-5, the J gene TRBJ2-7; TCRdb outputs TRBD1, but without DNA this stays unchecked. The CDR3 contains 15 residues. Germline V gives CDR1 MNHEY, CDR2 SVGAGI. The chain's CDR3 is CASSYWQGGSYEQYF.

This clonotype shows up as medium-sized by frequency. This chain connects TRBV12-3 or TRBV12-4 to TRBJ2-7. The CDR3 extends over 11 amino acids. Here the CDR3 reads CASSLASEQYF.

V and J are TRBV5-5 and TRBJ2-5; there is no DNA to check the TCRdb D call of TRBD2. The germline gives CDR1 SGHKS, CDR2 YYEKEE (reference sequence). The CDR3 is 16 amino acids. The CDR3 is CASSLWRLNIQETQYF.

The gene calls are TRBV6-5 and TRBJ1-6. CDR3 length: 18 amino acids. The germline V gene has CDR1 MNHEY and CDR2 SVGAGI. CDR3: CASSYLGGRGSYNSPLHF.

CDR3 in amino acids: CASSSSRSGTQYF. The V call is TRBV27, the J call TRBJ2-5; as DNA is missing, the TRBD2 call by TCRdb cannot be tested. Germline values: CDR1 MNHEY, CDR2 SMNVEV (reference sequence). The CDR3 is 13 residues long.

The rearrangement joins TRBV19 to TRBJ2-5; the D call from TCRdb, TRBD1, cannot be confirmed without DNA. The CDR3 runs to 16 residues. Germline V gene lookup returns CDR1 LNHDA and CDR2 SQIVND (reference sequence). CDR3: CASSIARTRSAETQYF.

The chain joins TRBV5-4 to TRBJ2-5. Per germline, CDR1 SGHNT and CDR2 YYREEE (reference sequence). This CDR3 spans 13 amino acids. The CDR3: CASSLAQRETQYF.

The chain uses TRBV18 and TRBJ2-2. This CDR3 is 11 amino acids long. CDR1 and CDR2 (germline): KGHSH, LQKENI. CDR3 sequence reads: CASSPAGELFF.

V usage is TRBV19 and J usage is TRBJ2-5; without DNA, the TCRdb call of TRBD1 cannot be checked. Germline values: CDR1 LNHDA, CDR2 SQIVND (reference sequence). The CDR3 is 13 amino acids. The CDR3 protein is CASSITGTETQYF. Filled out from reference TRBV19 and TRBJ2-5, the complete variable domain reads DGGITQSPKYLFRKEGQNVTLSCEQNLNHDAMYWYRQDPGQGLRLIYYSQIVNDFQKGDIAEGYSVSREKKESFPLTVTSAQKNPTAFYLCASSITGTETQYFGPGTRLLVL.

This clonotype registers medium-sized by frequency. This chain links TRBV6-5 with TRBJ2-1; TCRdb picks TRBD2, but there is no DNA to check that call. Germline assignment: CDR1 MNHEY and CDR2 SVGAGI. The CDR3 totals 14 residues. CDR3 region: CASGGTLNSDEQFF.